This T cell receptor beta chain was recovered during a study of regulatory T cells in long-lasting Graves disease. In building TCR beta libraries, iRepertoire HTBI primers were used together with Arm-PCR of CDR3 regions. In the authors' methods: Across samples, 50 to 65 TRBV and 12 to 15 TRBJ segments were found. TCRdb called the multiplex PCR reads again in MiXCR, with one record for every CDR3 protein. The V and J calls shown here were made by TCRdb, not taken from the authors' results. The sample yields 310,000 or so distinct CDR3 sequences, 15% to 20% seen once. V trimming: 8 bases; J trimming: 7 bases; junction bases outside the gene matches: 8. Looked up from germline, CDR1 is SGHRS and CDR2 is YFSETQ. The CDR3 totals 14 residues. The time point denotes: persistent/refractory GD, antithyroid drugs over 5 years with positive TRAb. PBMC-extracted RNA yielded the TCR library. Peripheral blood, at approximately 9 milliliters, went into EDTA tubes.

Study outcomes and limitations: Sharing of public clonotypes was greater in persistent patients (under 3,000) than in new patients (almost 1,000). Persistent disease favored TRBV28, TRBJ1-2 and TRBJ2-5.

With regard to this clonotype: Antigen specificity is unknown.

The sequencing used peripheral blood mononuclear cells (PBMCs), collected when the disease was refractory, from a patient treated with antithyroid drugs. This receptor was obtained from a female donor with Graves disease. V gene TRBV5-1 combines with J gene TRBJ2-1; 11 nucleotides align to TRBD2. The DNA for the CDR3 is TGCGCCAGTGGTGATAGCGGGGGGGTTAATGAGCAGTTCTTC. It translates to CASGDSGGVNEQFF.